The 2 T cell receptor beta chains given below trace back to one sample, sequenced in a study of beta chain features in type 1 diabetes. Since all of the isolated RNA was reverse transcribed, expressed TCRB transcripts were what got sequenced. The data were produced by immunoSEQ multiplex PCR, yet TCRdb's version contains in-frame clones alone and is incomplete. Of 400,000 to 550,000 clones in the sample, approximately 10% were seen once. The sequenced material came from naive CD4+ T cells from blood. Receptor source: a woman younger than 30 in good health.

This clone was counted a few times. V is TRBV7-2 and J is TRBJ1-2; 7 bases agree with TRBD1. The germline V gene encodes CDR1 SGHTA and CDR2 FQGNSA. V shed 5 bases, J shed 5 bases, and the junction held 14 bases outside the gene matches. CDR3 length: 16 residues. CDR3: CASSLSTTGVGYGYTF. As DNA, the CDR3 is TGTGCCAGCAGCCTCTCAACTACAGGGGTTGGTTATGGCTACACCTTC. The full variable domain, rest sourced from reference TRBV7-2 and TRBJ1-2, is GAGVSQSPSNKVTEKGKDVELRCDPISGHTALYWYRQSLGQGLEFLIYFQGNSAPDKSGLPSDRFSAERTGGSVSTLTIQRTQQEDSAVYLCASSLSTTGVGYGYTFGSGTRLTVV.

This clone was counted a few times. The chain links TRBV5-4 to TRBJ2-3; TRBD2 is a possible D gene (5 bases). Per the germline V gene, CDR1 is SGHNT and CDR2 is YYREEE (reference sequence). The V and J ends lost 2 bases and 2 bases respectively, with 12 bases between them. This CDR3 comprises 15 residues. DNA for the CDR3: TGTGCCAGCAGCTTTTCGGGATTTTACACAGATACGCAGTATTTT. Residues: CASSFSGFYTDTQYF.